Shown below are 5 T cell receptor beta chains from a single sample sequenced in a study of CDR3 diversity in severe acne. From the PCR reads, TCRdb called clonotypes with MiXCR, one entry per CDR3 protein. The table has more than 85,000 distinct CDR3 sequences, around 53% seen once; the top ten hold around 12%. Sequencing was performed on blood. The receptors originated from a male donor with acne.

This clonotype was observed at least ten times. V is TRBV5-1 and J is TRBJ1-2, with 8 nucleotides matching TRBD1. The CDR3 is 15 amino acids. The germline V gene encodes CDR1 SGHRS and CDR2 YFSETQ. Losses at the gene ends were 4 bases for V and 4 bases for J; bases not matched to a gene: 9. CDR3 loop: CASSGGQGGAYGYTF. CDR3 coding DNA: TGCGCCAGCAGCGGCGGACAGGGCGGTGCCTATGGCTACACCTTC.

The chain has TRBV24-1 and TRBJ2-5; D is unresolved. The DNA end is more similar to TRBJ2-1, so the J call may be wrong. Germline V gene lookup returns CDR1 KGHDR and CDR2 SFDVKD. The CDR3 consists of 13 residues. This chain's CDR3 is CATSDSWGNEQFF. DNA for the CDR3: TGTGCCACCAGTGATTCGTGGGGCAATGAGCAGTTCTTC.

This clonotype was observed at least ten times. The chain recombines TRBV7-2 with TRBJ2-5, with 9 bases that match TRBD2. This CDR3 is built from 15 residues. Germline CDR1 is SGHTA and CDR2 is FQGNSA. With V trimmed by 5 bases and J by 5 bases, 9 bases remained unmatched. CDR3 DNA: TGTGCCAGCAGCGCGAGGGCGGGAGGGATGGAGACCCAGTACTTC. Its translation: CASSARAGGMETQYF.

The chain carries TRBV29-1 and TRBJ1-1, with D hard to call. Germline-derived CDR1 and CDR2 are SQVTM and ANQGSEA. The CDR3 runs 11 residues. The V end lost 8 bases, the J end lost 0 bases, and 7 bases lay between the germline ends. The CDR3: CSFGVNTEAFF. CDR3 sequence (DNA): TGCAGCTTTGGAGTGAACACTGAAGCTTTCTTT.

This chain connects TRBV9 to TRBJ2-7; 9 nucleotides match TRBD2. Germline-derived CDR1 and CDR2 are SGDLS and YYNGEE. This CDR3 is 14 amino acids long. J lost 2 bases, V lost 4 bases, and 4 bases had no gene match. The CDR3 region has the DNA TGTGCCAGCAGCCAGACTAGCGGCCCCTACGAGCAGTACTTC. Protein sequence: CASSQTSGPYEQYF.